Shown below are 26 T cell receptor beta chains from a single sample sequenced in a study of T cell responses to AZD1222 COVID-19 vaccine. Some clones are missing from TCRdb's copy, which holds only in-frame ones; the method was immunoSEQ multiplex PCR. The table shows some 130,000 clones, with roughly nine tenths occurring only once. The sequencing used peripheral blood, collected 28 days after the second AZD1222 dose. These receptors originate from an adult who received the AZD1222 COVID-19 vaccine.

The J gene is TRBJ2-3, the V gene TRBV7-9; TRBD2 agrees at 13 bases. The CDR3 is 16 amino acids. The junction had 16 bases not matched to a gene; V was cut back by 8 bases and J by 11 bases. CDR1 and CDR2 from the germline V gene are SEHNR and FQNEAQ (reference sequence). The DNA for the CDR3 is TGTGCCAGCCTTAGTGGGACTAGCGGGGAATCAGGGAAGCAGTATTTT. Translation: CASLSGTSGESGKQYF.

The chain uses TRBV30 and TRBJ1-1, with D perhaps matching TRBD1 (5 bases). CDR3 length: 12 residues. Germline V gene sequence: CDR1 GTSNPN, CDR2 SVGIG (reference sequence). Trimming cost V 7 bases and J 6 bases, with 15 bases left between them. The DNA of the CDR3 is TGTGCCTCGAAGGTCGGGGGGGCTGAAGCTTTCTTT. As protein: CASKVGGAEAFF.

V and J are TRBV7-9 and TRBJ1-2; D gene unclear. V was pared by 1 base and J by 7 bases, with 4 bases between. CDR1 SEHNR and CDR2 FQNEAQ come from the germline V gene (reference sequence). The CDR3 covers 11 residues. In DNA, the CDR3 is TGTGCCAGCAGCTTAGAGGGTGGCTACACCTTC. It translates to CASSLEGGYTF.

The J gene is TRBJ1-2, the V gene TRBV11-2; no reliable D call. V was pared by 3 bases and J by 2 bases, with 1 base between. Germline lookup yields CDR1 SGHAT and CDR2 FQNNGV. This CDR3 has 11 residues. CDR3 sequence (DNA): TGTGCCAGCAGCTTGAACTATGGCTACACCTTC. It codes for CASSLNYGYTF. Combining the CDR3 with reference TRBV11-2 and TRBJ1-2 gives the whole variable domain EAGVAQSPRYKIIEKRQSVAFWCNPISGHATLYWYQQILGQGPKLLIQFQNNGVVDDSQLPKDRFSAERLKGVDSTLKIQPAKLEDSAVYLCASSLNYGYTFGSGTRLTVV.

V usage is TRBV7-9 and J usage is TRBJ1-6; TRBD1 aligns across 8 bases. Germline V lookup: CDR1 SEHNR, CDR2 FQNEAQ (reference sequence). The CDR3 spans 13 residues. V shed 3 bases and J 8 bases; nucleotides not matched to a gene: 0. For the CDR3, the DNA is TGTGCCAGCAGCTTGACAGGGGATTCACCCCTCCACTTT. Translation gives CASSLTGDSPLHF. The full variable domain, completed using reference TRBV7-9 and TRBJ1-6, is DTGVSQNPRHKITKRGQNVTFRCDPISEHNRLYWYRQTLGQGPEFLTYFQNEAQLEKSRLLSDRFSAERPKGSFSTLEIQRTEQGDSAMYLCASSLTGDSPLHFGNGTRLTVT.

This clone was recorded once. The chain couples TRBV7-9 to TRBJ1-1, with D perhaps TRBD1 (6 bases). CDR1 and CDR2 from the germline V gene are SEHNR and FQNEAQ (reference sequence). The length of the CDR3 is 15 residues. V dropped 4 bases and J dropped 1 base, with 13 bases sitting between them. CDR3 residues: CASSSPPDRNTEAFF. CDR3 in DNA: TGTGCCAGCAGCTCCCCCCCGGACAGGAACACTGAAGCTTTCTTT. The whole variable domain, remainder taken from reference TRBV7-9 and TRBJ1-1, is DTGVSQNPRHKITKRGQNVTFRCDPISEHNRLYWYRQTLGQGPEFLTYFQNEAQLEKSRLLSDRFSAERPKGSFSTLEIQRTEQGDSAMYLCASSSPPDRNTEAFFGQGTRLTVV.

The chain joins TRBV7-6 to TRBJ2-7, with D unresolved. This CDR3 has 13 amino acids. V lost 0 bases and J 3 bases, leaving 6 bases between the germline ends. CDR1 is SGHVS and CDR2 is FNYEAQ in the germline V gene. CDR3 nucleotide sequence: TGTGCCAGCAGCTTAGCTAGTTACTACGAGCAGTACTTC. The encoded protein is CASSLASYYEQYF.

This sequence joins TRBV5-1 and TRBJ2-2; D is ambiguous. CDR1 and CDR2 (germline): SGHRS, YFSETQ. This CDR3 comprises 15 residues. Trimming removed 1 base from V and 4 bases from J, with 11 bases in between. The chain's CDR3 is CASSLSPVGTGELFF. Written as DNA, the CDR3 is TGCGCCAGCAGCTTGTCCCCAGTGGGCACCGGGGAGCTGTTTTTT.

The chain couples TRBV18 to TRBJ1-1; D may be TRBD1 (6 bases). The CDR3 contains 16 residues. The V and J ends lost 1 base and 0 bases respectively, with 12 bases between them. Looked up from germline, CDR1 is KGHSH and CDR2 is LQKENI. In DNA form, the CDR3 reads TGTGCCAGCTCACCACGAGGGGGGTCCGTGAACACTGAAGCTTTCTTT. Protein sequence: CASSPRGGSVNTEAFF.

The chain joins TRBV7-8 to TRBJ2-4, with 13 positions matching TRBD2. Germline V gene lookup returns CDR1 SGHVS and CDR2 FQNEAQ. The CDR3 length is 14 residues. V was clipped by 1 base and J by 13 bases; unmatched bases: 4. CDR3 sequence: CASSLGTSGREQYF. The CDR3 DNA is TGTGCCAGCAGCTTAGGAACTAGCGGGAGGGAACAGTACTTC.

The CDR3 protein is CTSSPGLAGGNYNEQFF. CDR3 sequence (DNA): TGCACCAGCAGCCCGGGACTAGCGGGAGGTAACTACAATGAGCAGTTCTTC. The chain employs TRBV1 and TRBJ2-1; the D segment call TRBD2 is taken from the table without a DNA check. TRBV1 has pseudogene status. The CDR3 loop spans 17 amino acids.

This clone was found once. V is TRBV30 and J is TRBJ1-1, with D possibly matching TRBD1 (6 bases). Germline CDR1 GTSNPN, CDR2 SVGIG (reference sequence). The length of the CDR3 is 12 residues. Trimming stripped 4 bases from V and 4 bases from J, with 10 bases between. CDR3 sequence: CAWKAGATEAFF. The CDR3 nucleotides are TGTGCCTGGAAGGCAGGGGCCACTGAAGCTTTCTTT.

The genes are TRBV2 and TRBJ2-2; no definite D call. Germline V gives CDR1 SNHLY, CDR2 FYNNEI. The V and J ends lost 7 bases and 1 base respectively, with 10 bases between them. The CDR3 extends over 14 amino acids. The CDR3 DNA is TGTGCCAGCACCGACCCAGTGAACACCGGGGAGCTGTTTTTT. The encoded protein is CASTDPVNTGELFF.

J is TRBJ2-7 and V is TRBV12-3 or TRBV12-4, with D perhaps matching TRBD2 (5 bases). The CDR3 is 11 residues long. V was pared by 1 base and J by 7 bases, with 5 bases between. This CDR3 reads CASSLGGEQYF. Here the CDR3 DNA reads TGTGCCAGCAGTTTAGGAGGGGAGCAGTACTTC.

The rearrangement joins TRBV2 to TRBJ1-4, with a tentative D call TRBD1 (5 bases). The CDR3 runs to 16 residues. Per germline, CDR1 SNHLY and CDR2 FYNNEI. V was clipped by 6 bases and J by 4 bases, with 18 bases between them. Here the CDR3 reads CASRAGPGVDNEKLFF. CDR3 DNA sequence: TGTGCCAGCAGGGCGGGGCCAGGAGTAGATAATGAAAAACTGTTTTTT.

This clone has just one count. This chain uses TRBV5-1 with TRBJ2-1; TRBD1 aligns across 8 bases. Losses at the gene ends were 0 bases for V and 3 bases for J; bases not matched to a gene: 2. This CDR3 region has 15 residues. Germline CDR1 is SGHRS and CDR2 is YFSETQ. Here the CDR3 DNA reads TGCGCCAGCAGCTTGGCCGGGACAGGCTACAATGAGCAGTTCTTC. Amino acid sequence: CASSLAGTGYNEQFF.

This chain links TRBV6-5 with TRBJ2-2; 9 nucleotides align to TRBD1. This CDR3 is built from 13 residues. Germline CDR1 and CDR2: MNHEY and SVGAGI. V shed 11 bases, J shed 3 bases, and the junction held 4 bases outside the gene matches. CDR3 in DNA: TGTGCCGGGGACAGGGACGACACCGGGGAGCTGTTTTTT. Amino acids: CAGDRDDTGELFF.

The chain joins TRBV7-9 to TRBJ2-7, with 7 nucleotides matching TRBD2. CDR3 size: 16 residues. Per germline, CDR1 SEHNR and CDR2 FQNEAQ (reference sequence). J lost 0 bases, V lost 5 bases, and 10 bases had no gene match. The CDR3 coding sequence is TGTGCCAGCAGCCACCCGAGGTGGGAGGGCTCCTACGAGCAGTACTTC. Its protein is CASSHPRWEGSYEQYF.

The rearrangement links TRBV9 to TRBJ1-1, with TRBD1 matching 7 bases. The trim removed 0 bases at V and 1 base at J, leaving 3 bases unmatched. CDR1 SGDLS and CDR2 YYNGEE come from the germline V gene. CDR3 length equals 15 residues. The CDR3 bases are TGTGCCAGCAGCGTAGGTTCAGGGGGGAACACTGAAGCTTTCTTT. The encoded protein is CASSVGSGGNTEAFF.

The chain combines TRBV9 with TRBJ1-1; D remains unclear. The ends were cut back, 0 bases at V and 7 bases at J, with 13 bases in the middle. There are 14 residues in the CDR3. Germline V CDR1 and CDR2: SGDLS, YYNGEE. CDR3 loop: CASSVGVGNGEAFF. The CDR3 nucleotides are TGTGCCAGCAGCGTAGGAGTGGGTAACGGTGAAGCTTTCTTT.

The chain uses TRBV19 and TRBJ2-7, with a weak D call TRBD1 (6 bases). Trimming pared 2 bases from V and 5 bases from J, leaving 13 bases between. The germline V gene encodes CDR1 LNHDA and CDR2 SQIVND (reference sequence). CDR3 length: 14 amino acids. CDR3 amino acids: CASSIMSGANEQYF. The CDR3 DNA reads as TGTGCCAGTAGTATAATGTCAGGGGCCAACGAGCAGTACTTC.

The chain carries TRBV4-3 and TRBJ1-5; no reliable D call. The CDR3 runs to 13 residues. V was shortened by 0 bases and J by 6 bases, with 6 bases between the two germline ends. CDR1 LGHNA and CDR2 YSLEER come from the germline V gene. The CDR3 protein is CASSQDMGQPQHF. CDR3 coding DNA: TGCGCCAGCAGCCAAGATATGGGTCAGCCCCAGCATTTT.

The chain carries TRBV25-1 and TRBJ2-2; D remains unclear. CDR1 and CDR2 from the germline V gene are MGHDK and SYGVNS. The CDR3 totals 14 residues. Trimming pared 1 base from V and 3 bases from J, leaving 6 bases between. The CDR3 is CASSELEHTGELFF. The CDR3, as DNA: TGTGCCAGCAGTGAATTGGAGCACACCGGGGAGCTGTTTTTT. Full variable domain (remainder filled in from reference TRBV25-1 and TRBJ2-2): EADIYQTPRYLVIGTGKKITLECSQTMGHDKMYWYQQDPGMELHLIHYSYGVNSTEKGDLSSESTVSRIRTEHFPLTLESARPSHTSQYLCASSELEHTGELFFGEGSRLTVL.

CDR3 bases: TGTGCCAGCAGCTTTGGACAGTTTGTTATGAACACTGAAGCTTTCTTT. Its protein product is CASSFGQFVMNTEAFF. V is TRBV7-2 and J is TRBJ1-1; maybe TRBD1 (6 bases). V lost 3 bases and J 0 bases, leaving 14 bases between the germline ends. Per the germline V gene, CDR1 is SGHTA and CDR2 is FQGNSA. The CDR3 covers 16 residues.

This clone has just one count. CDR3 sequence: CATSRDLPGAGTGELFF. CDR3 bases: TGTGCCACCAGCAGAGACCTCCCCGGGGCAGGCACCGGGGAGCTGTTTTTT. J is TRBJ2-2 and V is TRBV15; D may match TRBD1 or TRBD2 (5 bases each). Germline V lookup: CDR1 LNHNV, CDR2 YYDKDF (reference sequence). This CDR3 contains 17 residues. V gave up 0 bases and J gave up 4 bases, with 15 bases separating them.

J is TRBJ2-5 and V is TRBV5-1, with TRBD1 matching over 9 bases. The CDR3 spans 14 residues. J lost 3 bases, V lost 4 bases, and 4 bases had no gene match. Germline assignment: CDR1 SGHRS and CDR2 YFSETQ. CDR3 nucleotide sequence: TGCGCCAGCAGCGAGGGACAGGGAAAAGAGACCCAGTACTTC. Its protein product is CASSEGQGKETQYF.